The 7 T cell receptor beta chains listed next were all sequenced from one sample in a study of blood T cell repertoires in COVID-19. Sequencing used immunoSEQ multiplex PCR; TCRdb keeps in-frame clones, though not all of them. Of 50,000 to 70,000 clones in the sample, 75% to 85% were seen once. The sequencing input was peripheral blood. These receptors were taken from a woman aged 60 to 75 with acute or convalescent COVID-19.

The chain is built from TRBV5-1 and TRBJ1-2, with D perhaps matching TRBD1 (6 bases). With 4 bases removed from V and 3 bases from J, the gap between germline ends came to 13 bases. Germline CDR1 reads SGHRS; CDR2 reads YFSETQ. The CDR3 is 14 amino acids. In nucleotides, the CDR3 is TGCGCCAGCAGCGAGCAGGGGTTAGACTATGGCTACACCTTC. Protein sequence: CASSEQGLDYGYTF.

The V gene is TRBV5-6, the J gene TRBJ1-2; 8 nucleotides match TRBD1. The ends lost 4 bases at V and 12 bases at J; junction bases unmatched: 8. Germline V gene data show CDR1 as SGHDT and CDR2 as YYEEEE. This CDR3 comprises 12 residues. The CDR3 DNA is TGTGCCAGCAGCCCACGGACAGGGTGGGACACCTTC. Protein: CASSPRTGWDTF.

The chain is built from TRBV5-1 and TRBJ1-4; no firm D call. Trimming took 2 bases from V and 0 from J, leaving 8 bases between them. The CDR3 extends over 15 amino acids. From germline, CDR1 is SGHRS and CDR2 YFSETQ. CDR3 nucleotides: TGCGCCAGCAGCTTCGGAGCAACAACTAATGAAAAACTGTTTTTT. Translated, it gives CASSFGATTNEKLFF.

This clone has a single count. The rearrangement uses TRBV6-1 and TRBJ2-7, with TRBD2 matching 8 bases. Per the germline V gene, CDR1 is MNHNS and CDR2 is SASEGT. This CDR3 has 14 residues. The trim removed 3 bases at V and 2 bases at J, leaving 3 bases unmatched. DNA of the CDR3: TGTGCCAGCAGTGAGCTAGCGGGTCCCTACGAGCAGTACTTC. Translating it yields CASSELAGPYEQYF.

The rearrangement links TRBV10-3 to TRBJ2-3, with 10 positions matching TRBD1. Losses at the gene ends were 6 bases for V and 6 bases for J; bases not matched to a gene: 9. Germline assignment: CDR1 ENHRY and CDR2 SYGVKD. The CDR3 loop spans 15 amino acids. CDR3 in DNA: TGTGCCATCAGCGGCGGACAGGGGGTCATGGATACGCAGTATTTT. Protein product: CAISGGQGVMDTQYF.

This chain joins TRBV7-9 and TRBJ2-3; D possibly corresponds to TRBD1 (6 bases). Germline CDR1 SEHNR, CDR2 FQNEAQ (reference sequence). Trimming shortened V by 8 bases and J by 0 bases, and 12 bases separated the two germline ends. The CDR3 loop spans 14 amino acids. The CDR3 loop is CASERGGSTDTQYF. CDR3 nucleotide sequence: TGTGCCAGCGAAAGAGGGGGAAGCACAGATACGCAGTATTTT.

This chain uses TRBV6-5 with TRBJ1-6; D gene ambiguous. Germline V gives CDR1 MNHEY, CDR2 SVGAGI. V lost 2 bases to trimming and J lost 4 bases, with 6 bases between them. The CDR3 has 14 residues. CDR3 in DNA: TGTGCCAGCAGTTACCGGGTATATAATTCACCCCTCCACTTT. It specifies CASSYRVYNSPLHF.